These 19 T cell receptor beta chains share one sample of origin, sequenced in a study of Graves' ophthalmopathy and Graves' hyperthyroidism. Using RNA transcripts, the TCR beta CDR3 regions were amplified. In the first round, RT-PCR was carried out with HTBI primers, and a multiplex PCR formed the second round. TCRdb reprocessed the multiplex PCR reads via MiXCR and lists one record per CDR3 protein. The sample lists 300,000 to 450,000 distinct CDR3 sequences, about 15% seen once, with 2% to 2.5% in the top ten. The source material was peripheral blood. These receptors came from an adult woman with stable Graves' hyperthyroidism.

This clonotype appeared many times. The chain uses TRBV6-2 or TRBV6-3 and TRBJ1-2; TRBD1 aligns across 7 bases. Germline V lookup: CDR1 MNHEY, CDR2 SVGEGT. The CDR3 has 12 residues. The V gene end was trimmed by 7 bases and the J gene end by 4 bases; junction bases not matched to a gene: 3. This chain's CDR3 is CASKTGTYGYTF. DNA for the CDR3: TGTGCCAGCAAGACAGGGACCTATGGCTACACCTTC.

This clonotype appeared a few times. This chain joins TRBV3-1 and TRBJ2-7; D gene uncertain. Germline CDR1 is LGHDT and CDR2 is YNNKEL (reference sequence). The V end was cut by 0 bases, the J end by 6 bases, with 9 bases between. The CDR3 totals 13 residues. This CDR3 reads CASSQDRSGEQYF. The CDR3 DNA is TGTGCCAGCAGCCAAGATAGGTCGGGCGAGCAGTACTTC.

This clonotype showed up many times. The chain joins TRBV10-3 to TRBJ1-1, with 8 bases identical to TRBD1. This CDR3 is built from 13 residues. The V gene end was trimmed by 9 bases and the J gene end by 1 base; junction bases not matched to a gene: 4. Per the germline V gene, CDR1 is ENHRY and CDR2 is SYGVKD. CDR3 loop: CAISGTGNTEAFF. The CDR3 DNA reads TGTGCCATATCCGGGACAGGGAACACTGAAGCTTTCTTT.

This clonotype has at least ten counts. The chain recombines TRBV19 with TRBJ1-2; weak D call: TRBD1 (6 bases). This CDR3 is 15 amino acids long. V was pared by 0 bases and J by 7 bases, with 15 bases between. CDR1 and CDR2 (germline): LNHDA, SQIVND (reference sequence). DNA for the CDR3: TGTGCCAGTAGTATAGACGATACAGGGAATCGTGGCTACACCTTC. This codes for CASSIDDTGNRGYTF.

The table lists this clonotype with many counts. The J gene is TRBJ2-7, the V gene TRBV5-1; TRBD2 agrees at 8 bases. V lost 4 bases and J lost 4; bases outside the gene matches: 7. Germline CDR1 SGHRS, CDR2 YFSETQ. CDR3 length: 14 amino acids. Here the CDR3 reads CASSGSGIGYEQYF. DNA for the CDR3: TGCGCCAGCAGCGGTAGCGGGATAGGGTACGAGCAGTACTTC.

Many counts were recorded for this clonotype. This rearrangement joins TRBV4-1 to TRBJ1-2, with D possibly TRBD1 on 6 matching bases. Trimming took 4 bases from V and 4 from J, leaving 13 bases between them. The CDR3 runs 14 residues. Per the germline V gene, CDR1 is MGHRA and CDR2 is YSYEKL. CDR3 nucleotide sequence: TGCGCCAGCAGCCGGGCCGGGGGCGCCTATGGCTACACCTTC. Protein sequence: CASSRAGGAYGYTF.

The table lists this clonotype with many counts. The chain recombines TRBV6-1 with TRBJ1-1, with D possibly TRBD1 on 6 matching bases. Germline loops: CDR1 MNHNS, CDR2 SASEGT. V lost 0 bases, J lost 6 bases, and 11 bases lay in between. This CDR3 contains 14 residues. CDR3 residues: CASSEALQGSEAFF. The CDR3 DNA is TGTGCCAGCAGTGAAGCGCTTCAGGGGTCTGAAGCTTTCTTT.

This clonotype was observed many times. The chain carries TRBV6-5 and TRBJ2-6; no reliable D call. With 3 bases removed from V and 2 bases from J, the gap between germline ends came to 2 bases. CDR3 size: 13 residues. Germline V gene sequence: CDR1 MNHEY, CDR2 SVGAGI. CDR3 in amino acids: CASSYPGANVLTF. The DNA of the CDR3 is TGTGCCAGCAGTTATCCTGGGGCCAACGTCCTGACTTTC.

The chain is built from TRBV2 and TRBJ2-7; D is uncertain. V dropped 3 bases and J dropped 6 bases, with 12 bases sitting between them. The V gene's germline CDR1 is SNHLY and CDR2 FYNNEI. The CDR3 has 13 residues. This CDR3 is CASSDPSLSEQYF. The CDR3 DNA reads as TGTGCCAGCAGTGACCCCTCCCTCTCCGAGCAGTACTTC. Based on the CDR3 plus reference TRBV2 and TRBJ2-7, the full variable domain is EPEVTQTPSHQVTQMGQEVILRCVPISNHLYFYWYRQILGQKVEFLVSFYNNEISEKSEIFDDQFSVERPDGSNFTLKIRSTKLEDSAMYFCASSDPSLSEQYFGPGTRLTVT.

This clonotype was recorded many times. The chain couples TRBV20-1 to TRBJ2-5, with 7 bases identical to TRBD1. Germline CDR1 DFQATT, CDR2 SNEGSKA (reference sequence). The V gene end was trimmed by 8 bases and the J gene end by 1 base; junction bases not matched to a gene: 7. This CDR3 is 13 amino acids long. In DNA form, the CDR3 reads TGCAGTCCCGGGACAGCCTCCCAAGAGACCCAGTACTTC. This sequence encodes CSPGTASQETQYF.

This clonotype was seen at least ten times. The genes are TRBV27 and TRBJ1-2; D uncertain. Germline loops: CDR1 MNHEY, CDR2 SMNVEV (reference sequence). Trimming cost V 7 bases and J 4 bases, with 10 bases left between them. The CDR3 consists of 12 residues. Written as DNA, the CDR3 is TGTGCCAGCACGGATGGGCTCTATGGCTACACCTTC. It is translated as CASTDGLYGYTF.

In its sample, this clonotype was seen many times. This chain joins TRBV12-3 or TRBV12-4 and TRBJ1-1; D is uncertain. Trimming took 8 bases from V and 7 from J, leaving 14 bases between them. The CDR3 length is 12 residues. CDR3 bases: TGTGCCAGCTATTTGGGCCACGGTGAAGCTTTCTTT. It specifies CASYLGHGEAFF.

The genes are TRBV30 and TRBJ1-2, with D hard to call. Trimming removed 0 bases from V and 4 bases from J, with 6 bases in between. CDR1 and CDR2 from the germline V gene are GTSNPN and SVGIG (reference sequence). The CDR3 has 12 residues. The CDR3 protein is CAWSVRSYGYTF. The CDR3 DNA sequence: TGTGCCTGGAGTGTACGTTCCTATGGCTACACCTTC.

This clonotype was seen repeatedly, ten times or more. The chain links TRBV27 to TRBJ2-7; 14 nucleotides match TRBD2. CDR1 and CDR2 from the germline V gene are MNHEY and SMNVEV (reference sequence). This CDR3 comprises 17 residues. V was clipped by 5 bases and J by 9 bases; unmatched bases: 15. Here the CDR3 DNA reads TGTGCCAGCAGTGCTTGGACTAGCGGGAGGAGTTCTATTCGGCAGTACTTC. It translates to CASSAWTSGRSSIRQYF.

This clonotype occurred many times. Given the absence of the conserved phenylalanine or tryptophan at the CDR3 end, a read error is likely. The chain couples TRBV7-6 to TRBJ2-3; 9 positions agree with TRBD2. This CDR3 has 13 residues. Looked up from germline, CDR1 is SGHVS and CDR2 is FNYEAQ. The trim removed 7 bases at V and 6 bases at J, leaving 5 bases unmatched. CDR3 amino acids: CASTSGKLDTQYS. Here the CDR3 DNA reads TGTGCCAGCACTAGCGGGAAACTGGATACGCAGTATTCT.

In this sample, this clonotype turned up a few times. This rearrangement joins TRBV30 to TRBJ2-5; D is undetermined. Trimming removed 4 bases from V and 5 bases from J, with 17 bases in between. The CDR3 sequence is 14 residues long. CDR1 and CDR2 from the germline V gene are GTSNPN and SVGIG (reference sequence). The CDR3 sequence: CAWNLNGIWETQYF. CDR3 DNA: TGTGCCTGGAACCTAAATGGGATCTGGGAGACCCAGTACTTC.

A remark on this clonotype: This could be a read error, since a much larger clone is one nucleotide away. V and J are TRBV5-1 and TRBJ2-5; 9 nucleotides agree with TRBD1. The V gene's germline CDR1 is SGHRS and CDR2 YFSETQ. The length of the CDR3 is 15 residues. The CDR3 nucleotides read TGCGGCAGCAGCACCACAGGGGGCTCAGGCGAGACCCAGTACTTC. Its translation is CGSSTTGGSGETQYF.

This sequence joins TRBV6-2 or TRBV6-3 and TRBJ2-1; TRBD2 aligns across 15 bases. Trimming removed 6 bases from V and 0 bases from J; junction bases left unmatched: 12. Germline lookup yields CDR1 MNHEY and CDR2 SVGEGT. The CDR3 totals 20 residues. The CDR3 region has the DNA TGTGCCAGCAGCCCGATCGGGACTAGCGGGAGGTCGATCTCCTACAATGAGCAGTTCTTC. It encodes CASSPIGTSGRSISYNEQFF.

This clonotype was observed a handful of times. The rearrangement uses TRBV2 and TRBJ2-2; D is perhaps TRBD1 (5 bases). Trimming removed 4 bases at V and 7 bases at J, with 7 bases between. The CDR3 contains 12 residues. Looked up from germline, CDR1 is SNHLY and CDR2 is FYNNEI. The CDR3 region is CASSAGLGELFF. CDR3 sequence (DNA): TGTGCCAGCAGTGCAGGGCTCGGGGAGCTGTTTTTT.